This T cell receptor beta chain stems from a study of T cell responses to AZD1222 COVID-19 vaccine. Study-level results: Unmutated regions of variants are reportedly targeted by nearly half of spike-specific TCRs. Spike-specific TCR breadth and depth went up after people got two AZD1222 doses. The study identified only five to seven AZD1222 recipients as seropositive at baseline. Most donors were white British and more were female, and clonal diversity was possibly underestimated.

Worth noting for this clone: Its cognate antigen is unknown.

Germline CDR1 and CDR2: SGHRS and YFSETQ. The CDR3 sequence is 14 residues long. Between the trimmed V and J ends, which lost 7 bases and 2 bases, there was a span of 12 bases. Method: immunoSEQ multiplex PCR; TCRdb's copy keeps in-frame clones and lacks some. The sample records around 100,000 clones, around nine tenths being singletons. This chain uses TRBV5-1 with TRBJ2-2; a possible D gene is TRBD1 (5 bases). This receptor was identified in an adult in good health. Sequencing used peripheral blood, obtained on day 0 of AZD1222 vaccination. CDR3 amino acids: CASGTGPNTGELFF. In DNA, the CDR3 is TGCGCCAGCGGCACAGGTCCCAACACCGGGGAGCTGTTTTTT.